The 19 T cell receptor beta chains below come from one sample, sequenced in a study of CXCR3-negative and CXCR3-positive naive CD8 T cells (dated by TCRdb to the late 2010s). The listed sequencing device is NextSeq 550. The Human TCR Profiling Kit (MiLaboratory) was used to prepare UMI-labeled 5' RACE TRB cDNA libraries. Each entry corresponds to one CDR3 protein sequence from reads that TCRdb reprocessed, and DNA is not given. The data table for this sample lists over 5,500 distinct CDR3 sequences. The top ten clonotypes cover around 1% of the sample. Sequencing was carried out using naive CXCR3- CD8+ T cells from blood. The label giving this sample's cell subset or site can be read as: CD45RO-CCR7+CD27+CD95- naive CD8+ T cells lacking CXCR3 (TNR3-). Every receptor here comes from a human donor in good health. Some clones in this sample may be carry-over from other donors' samples.

This clonotype is called medium-sized based on its frequency. The V and J genes are TRBV6-2 or TRBV6-3 and TRBJ2-7. Germline loops: CDR1 MNHEY, CDR2 SVGEGT. This CDR3 is 14 amino acids long. The CDR3 is CASSHSGITYEQYF.

This chain joins TRBV11-2 and TRBJ2-1; the TCRdb D gene call, TRBD2, has no DNA to confirm it. The length of the CDR3 is 16 residues. Germline CDR1 reads SGHAT; CDR2 reads FQNNGV. The CDR3 region is CASRKHATSGYNEQFF.

This clonotype counts as medium-sized by frequency. This chain links TRBV29-1 with TRBJ1-1; TCRdb reports TRBD1, a call that lacks DNA to check it against. The germline gives CDR1 SQVTM, CDR2 ANQGSEA. This CDR3 is 14 amino acids long. The CDR3 here is CSGRGQSMNTEAFF.

Frequency places this clonotype as medium-sized. The chain carries TRBV4-2 and TRBJ1-2; TCRdb calls TRBD1, which cannot be checked without DNA. The CDR3 is made up of 16 amino acids. Germline values: CDR1 LGHNA, CDR2 YNFKEQ. The CDR3 is CASSQGGAEINYGYTF.

This clonotype shows up as medium-sized by frequency. The chain combines TRBV7-2 with TRBJ1-1; the TCRdb call, TRBD1, lacks DNA for checking. The CDR3 loop spans 20 amino acids. Germline loops: CDR1 SGHTA, CDR2 FQGNSA. CDR3 amino acids: CASSLYVLASRQGADTEAFF. The whole variable domain, filled in from reference TRBV7-2 and TRBJ1-1, reads GAGVSQSPSNKVTEKGKDVELRCDPISGHTALYWYRQSLGQGLEFLIYFQGNSAPDKSGLPSDRFSAERTGGSVSTLTIQRTQQEDSAVYLCASSLYVLASRQGADTEAFFGQGTRLTVV.

The chain combines TRBV18 with TRBJ1-1; the D call of TRBD1 rests on TCRdb alone, since no DNA is present to check it. CDR3 length equals 17 residues. The V gene's germline CDR1 is KGHSH and CDR2 LQKENI. Here the CDR3 reads CASSLSGQGERNTEAFF.

The CDR3 protein is CASSQETGTGYGEQYTEAFF. This rearrangement joins TRBV4-3 to TRBJ1-1; TCRdb outputs TRBD1, but without DNA this stays unchecked. Germline loops: CDR1 LGHNA, CDR2 YSLEER. CDR3 length: 20 amino acids.

The chain combines TRBV20-1 with TRBJ1-2. There are 14 residues in the CDR3. In germline, CDR1 is DFQATT, CDR2 SNEGSKA (reference sequence). The chain's CDR3 is CSARDLDANYGYTF.

This clonotype is labeled medium-sized based on frequency. The chain uses TRBV7-6 and TRBJ2-1; TCRdb reports TRBD1, a call that lacks DNA to check it against. The CDR3 consists of 12 residues. Germline CDR1 is SGHVS and CDR2 is FNYEAQ. CDR3 region: CASKDSGAESFF.

By frequency, this clonotype registers medium-sized. The rearrangement uses TRBV14 and TRBJ2-1; the TCRdb D gene call, TRBD1, has no DNA to confirm it. The CDR3 has 14 amino acids. The V gene's germline CDR1 is SGHDN and CDR2 FVKESK. The CDR3 spells CASRGQGPYNEQFF.

The chain joins TRBV7-8 to TRBJ1-2; the D gene TCRdb calls, TRBD1, cannot be checked with no DNA. This CDR3 region has 14 residues. The germline V gene has CDR1 SGHVS and CDR2 FQNEAQ. The CDR3 reads CASSLAGPNYGYTF. Combining the CDR3 with reference TRBV7-8 and TRBJ1-2 gives the whole variable domain GAGVSQSPRYKVAKRGQDVALRCDPISGHVSLFWYQQALGQGPEFLTYFQNEAQLDKSGLPSDRFFAERPEGSVSTLKIQRTQQEDSAVYLCASSLAGPNYGYTFGSGTRLTVV.

This clonotype is classed as medium-sized by frequency. The rearrangement joins TRBV7-9 to TRBJ1-5; lacking DNA, the TRBD1 call made by TCRdb goes unchecked. CDR3 size: 12 residues. Germline CDR1 SEHNR, CDR2 FQNEAQ (reference sequence). The CDR3 reads CASSWGYQPQHF.

The genes are TRBV29-1 and TRBJ2-7; TCRdb reports TRBD1, a call that lacks DNA to check it against. CDR3 length equals 12 residues. The V gene's germline CDR1 is SQVTM and CDR2 ANQGSEA. The CDR3 spells CSAKTGSYEQYF.

This chain joins TRBV30 and TRBJ1-6; TCRdb selects TRBD1, and the lack of DNA leaves this call unchecked. CDR3 length: 17 residues. The V gene's germline CDR1 is GTSNPN and CDR2 SVGIG (reference sequence). CDR3 residues: CAWSEQGAGSYNSPLHF.

The J gene is TRBJ2-2, the V gene TRBV4-2; as DNA is missing, the TRBD2 call by TCRdb cannot be tested. The CDR3 length is 17 residues. The germline V gene encodes CDR1 LGHNA and CDR2 YNFKEQ. This CDR3 reads CASSEGVREVHTGELFF.

This clonotype registers medium-sized by frequency. The rearrangement uses TRBV20-1 and TRBJ1-5. The CDR3 is made up of 14 amino acids. The germline V gene has CDR1 DFQATT and CDR2 SNEGSKA (reference sequence). The CDR3 sequence: CSARVINSNQPQHF.

V is TRBV25-1 and J is TRBJ1-3. The CDR3 runs to 13 residues. Germline assignment: CDR1 MGHDK and CDR2 SYGVNS. The CDR3 region is CASGRTTGNTIYF.

This chain connects TRBV6-6 to TRBJ2-5; TCRdb's D call of TRBD1 is untestable without DNA. The length of the CDR3 is 12 residues. Germline assignment: CDR1 MNHNY and CDR2 SVGAGI (reference sequence). CDR3 loop: CASSNRGQTQYF.

CDR3 protein: CSAKSRDSYEQYF. The chain is built from TRBV20-1 and TRBJ2-7; the TRBD2 assignment by TCRdb is unverifiable without DNA. Germline CDR1 is DFQATT and CDR2 is SNEGSKA (reference sequence). This CDR3 region has 13 residues.